This T cell receptor beta chain stems from a study of OX40 agonist ivuxolimab in advanced cancers. Study-wide points: CD4+ T cells averaged fewer expanded clones than CD8+ T cells.

The CDR3 sequence is 12 residues long. V was cut by 6 bases and J by 7 bases, with 12 bases left in between. Germline values: CDR1 WSHSY, CDR2 SAAADI. Points on this clone: Its antigen is still unknown.

The table came from immunoSEQ multiplex PCR; TCRdb's copy has only in-frame clones and leaves some out. The repertoire holds more than 13,000 clones, with over 75% as singletons. This sequence joins TRBV10-2 and TRBJ1-2; maybe TRBD1 (6 bases). This TCR was recovered from an adult with an advanced solid tumor such as melanoma, head and neck, liver or kidney cancer. Specimen: CD4+ or CD8+ T cells sorted from blood, collected in a trial of the OX40 agonist ivuxolimab. The chain's CDR3 is CASREQGRGYTF. CDR3 bases: TGCGCCAGCAGGGAACAGGGTCGTGGCTACACCTTC.